These 9 T cell receptor beta chains came from one sample sequenced in a study of T cell responses to AZD1222 COVID-19 vaccine. Data came from immunoSEQ multiplex PCR; TCRdb stores just in-frame clones and leaves some out. This sample has 75,000 to 90,000 clones, with about 92% found just once. The sample in question was peripheral blood, obtained 28 days after the second AZD1222 dose. The receptors here all came from an adult who received the AZD1222 COVID-19 vaccine.

This rearrangement joins TRBV6-5 to TRBJ1-2; D ambiguous. CDR3 length: 11 residues. The V end lost 8 bases, the J end lost 3 bases, and 7 bases lay between the germline ends. CDR1 MNHEY and CDR2 SVGAGI come from the germline V gene. The CDR3 DNA reads as TGTGCCAGCCGACGGGACTATGGCTACACCTTC. As protein: CASRRDYGYTF.

The chain uses TRBV7-2 and TRBJ2-2; possible D gene TRBD2, 6 bases. Germline-derived CDR1 and CDR2 are SGHTA and FQGNSA. There are 16 residues in the CDR3. The V and J ends lost 2 bases and 2 bases respectively, with 12 bases between them. CDR3 loop: CASSLRRGSNTGELFF. In DNA, the CDR3 is TGTGCCAGCAGCTTAAGGCGGGGCTCTAACACCGGGGAGCTGTTTTTT. Together with reference TRBV7-2 and TRBJ2-2, the CDR3 gives the full variable domain: GAGVSQSPSNKVTEKGKDVELRCDPISGHTALYWYRQSLGQGLEFLIYFQGNSAPDKSGLPSDRFSAERTGGSVSTLTIQRTQQEDSAVYLCASSLRRGSNTGELFFGEGSRLTVL.

This chain links TRBV7-8 with TRBJ1-3; D remains unclear. Germline-derived CDR1 and CDR2 are SGHVS and FQNEAQ. Trimming took 3 bases from V and 6 from J, leaving 9 bases between them. The CDR3 is 13 amino acids. The CDR3 reads CASSFQNPNTIYF. Written as DNA, the CDR3 is TGTGCCAGCAGCTTCCAGAACCCAAACACCATATATTTT.

The V and J genes are TRBV9 and TRBJ1-1; no firm D call. Deletions cut 4 bases from V and 6 bases from J, with 10 bases between. Looked up from germline, CDR1 is SGDLS and CDR2 is YYNGEE. This CDR3 spans 12 amino acids. The CDR3 loop is CASSLPGAEAFF. CDR3 sequence (DNA): TGTGCCAGCAGCCTGCCGGGCGCTGAAGCTTTCTTT.

The chain has TRBV10-1 and TRBJ1-2, with 8 bases aligning to TRBD1. Germline V CDR1 and CDR2: WNHNN, SYGVQD (reference sequence). The CDR3 covers 14 residues. V lost 2 bases, J lost 3 bases, and 2 bases stayed unmatched. CDR3 region: CASSEGQGDYGYTF. Here the CDR3 DNA reads TGCGCCAGCAGTGAGGGACAGGGAGACTATGGCTACACCTTC.

The rearrangement links TRBV5-4 to TRBJ2-7; the D is unclear. CDR3 length: 15 residues. Germline-derived CDR1 and CDR2 are SGHNT and YYREEE (reference sequence). The V end lost 2 bases, the J end lost 3 bases, and 15 bases lay between the germline ends. CDR3 region: CASSLSAGVDYEQYF. For the CDR3, the DNA is TGTGCCAGCAGCTTATCCGCCGGAGTCGACTACGAGCAGTACTTC.

The chain links TRBV4-2 to TRBJ2-7; 12 bases are shared with TRBD2. CDR1 and CDR2 (germline): LGHNA, YNFKEQ. CDR3 length: 16 amino acids. J lost 4 bases, V lost 6 bases, and 10 bases had no gene match. This CDR3 reads CASSSRLAGEGYEQYF. The CDR3 DNA reads TGTGCCAGCAGTTCGAGACTAGCGGGAGAGGGGTACGAGCAGTACTTC.

The J gene is TRBJ2-7, the V gene TRBV7-9, with 11 nucleotides matching TRBD2. The V segment lost 4 bases and the J segment 2 bases; nucleotides outside the gene matches: 4. Germline lookup yields CDR1 SEHNR and CDR2 FQNEAQ (reference sequence). The CDR3 consists of 15 residues. CDR3 sequence (DNA): TGTGCCAGCAGCTCGGGACTAGCGGAGACCTACGAGCAGTACTTC. This translates into CASSSGLAETYEQYF.

V is TRBV28 and J is TRBJ2-1; D might be TRBD1 (6 bases). This CDR3 is 14 amino acids long. Trimming took 5 bases from V and 8 from J, leaving 16 bases between them. Germline V gene sequence: CDR1 MDHEN, CDR2 SYDVKM. The CDR3 here is CASSRKQGRDEQFF. Written as DNA, the CDR3 is TGTGCCAGCAGTCGAAAACAGGGTAGGGATGAGCAGTTCTTC.